This TCR beta chain derives from a study of T-cell reconstitution after alpha-beta-depleted transplantation in children. Study-level points and caveats: Reportedly, only several hundred clones from non-depleted graft cells drove alpha-beta T-cell counts at about two months. T-cell numbers and diversity, one year after transplant, stemmed largely from T cells that were newly produced. The study traced high day-60 TCRbeta diversity in some patients to surviving recipient T cells and thymic progenitors.

The CDR3 sequence is 13 residues long. Trimming took off 0 bases at V and 5 bases at J, with 7 bases between the two ends. Germline-derived CDR1 and CDR2 are MNHEY and SVGAGI. Preparation of the TCRbeta library was carried out with unique molecular identifiers. Via MiXCR, TCRdb re-called the PCR reads, giving one row per CDR3 protein. Among hundreds of thousands of distinct CDR3 sequences listed, 9.5% to 13% were seen once. This clonotype was observed many times. The antigen remains unidentified. The TCR was taken from a male patient between 2 and 10 years old who had a stem cell transplant for chronic granulomatous disease, so the T cells may come from the graft donor. The V and J genes are TRBV6-5 and TRBJ2-5; no definite D call. The sample consisted of peripheral blood, taken 180 days after TCRalphabeta/CD19-depleted stem cell transplant. DNA for the CDR3: TGTGCCAGCAGTTACTCTATCTTGGAGACCCAGTACTTC. Encoded protein: CASSYSILETQYF.